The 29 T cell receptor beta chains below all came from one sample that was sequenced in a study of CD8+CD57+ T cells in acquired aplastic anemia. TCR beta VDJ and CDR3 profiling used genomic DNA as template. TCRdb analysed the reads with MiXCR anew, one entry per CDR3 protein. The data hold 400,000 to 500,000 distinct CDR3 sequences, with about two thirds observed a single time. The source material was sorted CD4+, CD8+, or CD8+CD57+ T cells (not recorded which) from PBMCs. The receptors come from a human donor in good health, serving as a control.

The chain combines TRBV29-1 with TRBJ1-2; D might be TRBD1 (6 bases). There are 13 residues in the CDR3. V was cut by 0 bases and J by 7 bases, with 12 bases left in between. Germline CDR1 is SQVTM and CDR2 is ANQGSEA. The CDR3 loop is CSVEDLGGFGYTF. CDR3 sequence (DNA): TGCAGCGTTGAAGATCTAGGGGGGTTTGGCTACACCTTC.

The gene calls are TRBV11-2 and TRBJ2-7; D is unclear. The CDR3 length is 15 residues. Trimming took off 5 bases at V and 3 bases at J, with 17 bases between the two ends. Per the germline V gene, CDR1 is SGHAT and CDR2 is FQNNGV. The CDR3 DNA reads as TGTGCCAGCAGCCCTTACGGGTTCTCCAACTACGAGCAGTACTTC. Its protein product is CASSPYGFSNYEQYF.

The CDR3 sequence: CASSPTGGRNSPLHF. Here the CDR3 DNA reads TGTGCCAGCAGCCCCACAGGGGGCCGAAATTCACCCCTCCACTTT. The gene calls are TRBV5-5 and TRBJ1-6, with 9 bases that match TRBD1. Germline loops: CDR1 SGHKS, CDR2 YYEKEE (reference sequence). The J segment lost 7 bases and the V segment lost 4 bases, leaving 6 bases of the junction unmatched. This CDR3 comprises 15 residues.

CDR3 in DNA: TGTGCCACCAGACCTGGGACAGGCCATGGCTACACCTTC. Encoded protein: CATRPGTGHGYTF. The chain combines TRBV24-1 with TRBJ1-2; TRBD1 matches at 8 bases. There are 13 residues in the CDR3. V shed 7 bases and J 6 bases; nucleotides not matched to a gene: 6. Germline V lookup: CDR1 KGHDR, CDR2 SFDVKD.

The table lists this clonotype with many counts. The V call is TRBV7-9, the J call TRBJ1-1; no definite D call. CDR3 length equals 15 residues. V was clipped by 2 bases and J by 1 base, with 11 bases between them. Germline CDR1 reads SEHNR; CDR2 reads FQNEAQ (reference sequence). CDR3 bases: TGTGCCAGCAGCTTATTGATCTCCCAGAACACTGAAGCTTTCTTT. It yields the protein CASSLLISQNTEAFF.

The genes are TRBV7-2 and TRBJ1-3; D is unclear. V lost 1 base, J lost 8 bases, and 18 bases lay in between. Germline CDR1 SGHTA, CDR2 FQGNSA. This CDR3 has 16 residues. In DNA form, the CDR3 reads TGTGCCAGCAGCTTAGAGAACAGAGCCGCAGCTTACACCATATATTTT. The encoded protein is CASSLENRAAAYTIYF.

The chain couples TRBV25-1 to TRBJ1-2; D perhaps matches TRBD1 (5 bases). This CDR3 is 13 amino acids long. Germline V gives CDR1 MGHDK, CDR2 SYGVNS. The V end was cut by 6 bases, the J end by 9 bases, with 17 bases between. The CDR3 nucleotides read TGTGCCAGCAGGGCGGGCAGGGCGCGTTGCTACACCTTC. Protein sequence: CASRAGRARCYTF.

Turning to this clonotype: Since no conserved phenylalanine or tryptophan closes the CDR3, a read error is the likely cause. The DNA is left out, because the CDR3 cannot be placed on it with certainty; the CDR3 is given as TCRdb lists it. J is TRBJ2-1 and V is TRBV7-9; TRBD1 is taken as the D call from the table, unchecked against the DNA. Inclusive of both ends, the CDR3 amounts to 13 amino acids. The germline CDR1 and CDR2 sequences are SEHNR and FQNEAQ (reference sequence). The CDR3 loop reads CASSFGQGADEQY.

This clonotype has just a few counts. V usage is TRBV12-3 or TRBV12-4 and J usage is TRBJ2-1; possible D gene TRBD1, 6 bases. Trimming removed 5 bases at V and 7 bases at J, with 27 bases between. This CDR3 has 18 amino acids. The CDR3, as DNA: TGTGCCAGCAGTCCCATAGGGGGTCTCCTTAGTGGGAATAATGAGCAGTTCTTC. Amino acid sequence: CASSPIGGLLSGNNEQFF.

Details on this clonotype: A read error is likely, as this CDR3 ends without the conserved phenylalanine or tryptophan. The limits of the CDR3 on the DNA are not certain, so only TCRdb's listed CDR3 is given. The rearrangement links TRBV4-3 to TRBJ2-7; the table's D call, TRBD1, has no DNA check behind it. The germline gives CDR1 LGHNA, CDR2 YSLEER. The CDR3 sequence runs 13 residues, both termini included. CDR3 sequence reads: CASSQDRGRERYL.

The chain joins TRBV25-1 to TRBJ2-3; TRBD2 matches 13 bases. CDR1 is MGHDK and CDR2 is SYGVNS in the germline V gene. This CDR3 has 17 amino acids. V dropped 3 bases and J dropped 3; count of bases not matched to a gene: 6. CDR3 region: CASSDSGTSGATDTQYF. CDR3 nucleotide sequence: TGTGCCAGCAGTGATTCCGGGACTAGCGGGGCTACAGATACGCAGTATTTT.

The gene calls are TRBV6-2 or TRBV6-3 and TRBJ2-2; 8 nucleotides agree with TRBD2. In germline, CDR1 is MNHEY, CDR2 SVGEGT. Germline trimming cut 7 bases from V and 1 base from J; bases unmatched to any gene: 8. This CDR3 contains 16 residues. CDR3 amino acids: CASTEVSGENTGELFF. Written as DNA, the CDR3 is TGTGCCAGCACCGAAGTTAGCGGGGAGAACACCGGGGAGCTGTTTTTT.

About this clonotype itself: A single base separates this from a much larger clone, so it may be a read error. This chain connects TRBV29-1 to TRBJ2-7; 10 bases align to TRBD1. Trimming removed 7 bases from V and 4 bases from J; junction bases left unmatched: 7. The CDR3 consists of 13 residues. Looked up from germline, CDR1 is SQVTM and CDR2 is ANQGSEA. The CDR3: CSDEMDRGYEQYF. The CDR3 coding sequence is TGCAGCGATGAGATGGACAGGGGGTACGAGCAGTACTTC.

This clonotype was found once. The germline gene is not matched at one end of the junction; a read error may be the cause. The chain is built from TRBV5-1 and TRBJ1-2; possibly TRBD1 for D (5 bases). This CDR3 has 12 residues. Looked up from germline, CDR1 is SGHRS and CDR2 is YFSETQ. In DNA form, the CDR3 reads TGTGCCAGCAGCCGGGGGTCCGGGGGCTACACCTTC. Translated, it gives CASSRGSGGYTF.

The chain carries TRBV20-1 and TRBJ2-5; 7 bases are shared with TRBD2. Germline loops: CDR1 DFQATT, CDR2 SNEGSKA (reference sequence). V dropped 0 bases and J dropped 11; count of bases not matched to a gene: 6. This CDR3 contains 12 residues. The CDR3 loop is CSARELGDYQYF. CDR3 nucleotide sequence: TGCAGTGCTAGAGAGCTCGGGGACTATCAGTACTTC.

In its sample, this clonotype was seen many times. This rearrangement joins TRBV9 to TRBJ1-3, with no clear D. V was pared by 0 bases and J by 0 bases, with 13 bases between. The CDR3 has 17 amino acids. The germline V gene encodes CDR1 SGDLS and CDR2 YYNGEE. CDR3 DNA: TGTGCCAGCAGCGTAGATCTTGACGGCAACTCTGGAAACACCATATATTTT. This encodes CASSVDLDGNSGNTIYF.

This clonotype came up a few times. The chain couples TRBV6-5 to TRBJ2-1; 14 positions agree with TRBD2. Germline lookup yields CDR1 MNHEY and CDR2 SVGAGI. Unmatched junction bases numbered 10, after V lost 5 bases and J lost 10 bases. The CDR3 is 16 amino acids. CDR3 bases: TGTGCCAGCAGTGTTGACTCGACTAGCGGGGGGGGGGAGCAGTTCTTC. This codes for CASSVDSTSGGGEQFF.

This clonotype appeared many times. CDR3 sequence (DNA): TGTGCCAGCAGCTTGTCCGCGATGACAGGGGGAACCGGGGAGCTGTTTTTT. It translates to CASSLSAMTGGTGELFF. The rearrangement uses TRBV7-6 and TRBJ2-2; 9 nucleotides match TRBD1. J gave up 5 bases and V 3 bases, and 10 bases lay outside the gene matches. This CDR3 contains 17 residues. From germline, CDR1 is SGHVS and CDR2 FNYEAQ. The full variable domain, in which reference TRBV7-6 and TRBJ2-2 provide the parts outside the CDR3, is GAGVSQSPRYKVTKRGQDVALRCDPISGHVSLYWYRQALGQGPEFLTYFNYEAQQDKSGLPNDRFSAERPEGSISTLTIQRTEQRDSAMYRCASSLSAMTGGTGELFFGEGSRLTVL.

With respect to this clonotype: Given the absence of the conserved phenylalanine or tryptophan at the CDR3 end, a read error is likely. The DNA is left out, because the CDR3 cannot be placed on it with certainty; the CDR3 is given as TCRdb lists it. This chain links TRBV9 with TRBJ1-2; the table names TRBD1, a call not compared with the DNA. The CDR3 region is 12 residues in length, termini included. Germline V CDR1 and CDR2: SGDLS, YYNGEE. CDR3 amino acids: CASSRLSLDKAP.

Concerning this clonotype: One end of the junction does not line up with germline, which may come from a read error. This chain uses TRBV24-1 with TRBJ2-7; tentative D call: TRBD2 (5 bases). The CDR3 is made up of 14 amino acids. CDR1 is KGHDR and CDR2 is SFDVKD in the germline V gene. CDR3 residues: CAISESTAAYQQYF. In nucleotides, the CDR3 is TGTGCCATCAGTGAGTCCACAGCGGCCTACCAGCAGTACTTC.

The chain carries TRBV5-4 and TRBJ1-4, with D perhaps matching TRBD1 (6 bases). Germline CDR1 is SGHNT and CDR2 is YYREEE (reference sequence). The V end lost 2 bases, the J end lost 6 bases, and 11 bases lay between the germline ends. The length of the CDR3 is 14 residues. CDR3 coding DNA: TGTGCCAGCAGCTTACAGGGACGTTATGAAAAACTGTTTTTT. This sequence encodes CASSLQGRYEKLFF. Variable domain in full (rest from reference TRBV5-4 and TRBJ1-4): ETGVTQSPTHLIKTRGQQVTLRCSSQSGHNTVSWYQQALGQGPQFIFQYYREEENGRGNFPPRFSGLQFPNYSSELNVNALELDDSALYLCASSLQGRYEKLFFGSGTQLSVL.

The chain's CDR3 is CASSEATAAGNTF. The CDR3 DNA follows: TGTGCCAGCAGCGAAGCCACAGCCGCTGGAAACACCTTC. J is TRBJ1-2 and V is TRBV7-8; D is ambiguous. Trimming stripped 5 bases from V and 12 bases from J, with 19 bases between. Germline V gene lookup returns CDR1 SGHVS and CDR2 FQNEAQ. This CDR3 comprises 13 residues.

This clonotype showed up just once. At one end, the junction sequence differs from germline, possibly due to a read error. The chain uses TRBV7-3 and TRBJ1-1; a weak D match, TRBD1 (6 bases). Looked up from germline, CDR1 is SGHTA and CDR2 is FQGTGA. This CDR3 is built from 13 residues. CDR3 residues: CAISPRGDTEAHF. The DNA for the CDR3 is TGTGCCATCAGCCCCAGGGGAGACACTGAAGCTCACTTT.

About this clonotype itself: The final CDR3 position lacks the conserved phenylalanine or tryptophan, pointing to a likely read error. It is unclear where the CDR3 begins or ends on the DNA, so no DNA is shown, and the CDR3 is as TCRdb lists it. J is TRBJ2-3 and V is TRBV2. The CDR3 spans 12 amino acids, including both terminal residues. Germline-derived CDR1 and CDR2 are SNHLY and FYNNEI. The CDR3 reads CASRETADTQDL.

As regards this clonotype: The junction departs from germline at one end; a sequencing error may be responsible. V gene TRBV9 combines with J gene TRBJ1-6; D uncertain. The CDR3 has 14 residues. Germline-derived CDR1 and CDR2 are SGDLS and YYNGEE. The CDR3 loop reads CASSVSGAVYAQYF. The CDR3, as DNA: TGTGCCAGCAGCGTGTCGGGCGCAGTCTACGCCCAGTACTTT.

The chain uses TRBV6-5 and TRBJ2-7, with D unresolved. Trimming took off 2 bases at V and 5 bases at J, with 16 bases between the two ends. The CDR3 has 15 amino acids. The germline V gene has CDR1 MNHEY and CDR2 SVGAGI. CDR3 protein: CASSYGAPPRDEQYF. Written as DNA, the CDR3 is TGTGCCAGCAGTTACGGAGCGCCTCCCCGGGACGAGCAGTACTTC.

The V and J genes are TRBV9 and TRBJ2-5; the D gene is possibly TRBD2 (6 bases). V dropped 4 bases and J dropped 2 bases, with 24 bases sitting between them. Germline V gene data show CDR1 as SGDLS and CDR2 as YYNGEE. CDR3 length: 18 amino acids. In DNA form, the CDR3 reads TGTGCCAGCAGCCAAACCCGGGCCTTCCGGGCGGGACAAGAGACCCAGTACTTC. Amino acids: CASSQTRAFRAGQETQYF. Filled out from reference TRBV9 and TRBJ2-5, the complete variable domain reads DSGVTQTPKHLITATGQRVTLRCSPRSGDLSVYWYQQSLDQGLQFLIQYYNGEERAKGNILERFSAQQFPDLHSELNLSSLELGDSALYFCASSQTRAFRAGQETQYFGPGTRLLVL.

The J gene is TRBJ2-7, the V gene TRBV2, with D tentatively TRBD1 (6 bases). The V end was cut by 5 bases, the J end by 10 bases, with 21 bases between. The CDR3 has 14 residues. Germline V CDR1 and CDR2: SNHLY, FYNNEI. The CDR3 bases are TGTGCCAGCAGTCGATATACCGGGACAACGAAACAGTACTTC. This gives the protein CASSRYTGTTKQYF.

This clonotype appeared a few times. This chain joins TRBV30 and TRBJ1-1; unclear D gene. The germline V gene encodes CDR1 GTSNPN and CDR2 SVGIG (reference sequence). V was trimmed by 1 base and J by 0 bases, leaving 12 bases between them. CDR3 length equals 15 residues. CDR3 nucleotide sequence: TGTGCCTGGAGTGGAAAGGGATTTATGAACACTGAAGCTTTCTTT. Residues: CAWSGKGFMNTEAFF.